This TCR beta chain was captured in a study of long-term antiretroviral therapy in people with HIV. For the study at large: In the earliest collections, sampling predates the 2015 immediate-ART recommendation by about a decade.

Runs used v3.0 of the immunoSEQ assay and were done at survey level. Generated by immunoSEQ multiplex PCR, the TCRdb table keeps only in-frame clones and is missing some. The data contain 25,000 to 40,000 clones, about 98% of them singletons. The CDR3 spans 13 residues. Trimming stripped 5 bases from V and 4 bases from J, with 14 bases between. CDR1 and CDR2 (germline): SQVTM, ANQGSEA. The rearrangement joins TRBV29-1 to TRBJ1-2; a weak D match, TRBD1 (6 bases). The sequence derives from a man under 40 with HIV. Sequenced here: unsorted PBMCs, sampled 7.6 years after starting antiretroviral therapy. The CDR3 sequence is CSVQMGGAYGYTF. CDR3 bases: TGCAGCGTTCAAATGGGGGGGGCCTATGGCTACACCTTC.